Below are 9 T cell receptor beta chains sequenced from a single sample in a study of OX40 agonist ivuxolimab in advanced cancers. TCRdb's copy holds only in-frame clones and misses some; the assay was immunoSEQ multiplex PCR. The sample records about 70,000 clones, around 84% being singletons. The sample consisted of CD4+ or CD8+ T cells sorted from blood, taken in a trial of the OX40 agonist ivuxolimab. These receptors all come from an adult with an advanced solid tumor such as melanoma, head and neck, liver or kidney cancer.

V is TRBV27 and J is TRBJ1-2; 9 bases are a match to TRBD1. V lost 0 bases and J lost 4; bases outside the gene matches: 0. Germline assignment: CDR1 MNHEY and CDR2 SMNVEV (reference sequence). This CDR3 is 14 amino acids long. The CDR3 is CASSLSDRGYGYTF. The CDR3 region has the DNA TGTGCCAGCAGTTTATCGGACAGGGGCTATGGCTACACCTTC.

The chain has TRBV6-1 and TRBJ2-2, with D unresolved. V lost 8 bases, J lost 4 bases, and 11 bases lay in between. CDR1 and CDR2 (germline): MNHNS, SASEGT. This CDR3 has 13 amino acids. The DNA of the CDR3 is TGTGCCAGCTCTAAAACAGCCACCGGGGAGCTGTTTTTT. Its translation: CASSKTATGELFF.

The rearrangement joins TRBV27 to TRBJ1-6; D is ambiguous. Trimming removed 6 bases from V and 0 bases from J, with 9 bases in between. The CDR3 runs to 15 residues. In germline, CDR1 is MNHEY, CDR2 SMNVEV (reference sequence). The CDR3 reads CASRTLGSYNSPLHF. CDR3 in DNA: TGTGCCAGCAGGACACTGGGCTCCTATAATTCACCCCTCCACTTT.

The genes are TRBV7-9 and TRBJ2-2; TRBD1 matches 9 bases. Germline V CDR1 and CDR2: SEHNR, FQNEAQ (reference sequence). The V segment lost 3 bases and the J segment 3 bases; nucleotides outside the gene matches: 2. There are 15 residues in the CDR3. The CDR3 reads CASSFRDRDTGELFF. CDR3 nucleotides: TGTGCCAGCAGCTTCAGGGACAGGGACACCGGGGAGCTGTTTTTT. Full variable domain (rest looked up from reference TRBV7-9 and TRBJ2-2): DTGVSQNPRHKITKRGQNVTFRCDPISEHNRLYWYRQTLGQGPEFLTYFQNEAQLEKSRLLSDRFSAERPKGSFSTLEIQRTEQGDSAMYLCASSFRDRDTGELFFGEGSRLTVL.

The V call is TRBV5-1, the J call TRBJ2-3, with 8 nucleotides matching TRBD2. Germline V gene data show CDR1 as SGHRS and CDR2 as YFSETQ. J lost 0 bases, V lost 2 bases, and 5 bases had no gene match. This CDR3 comprises 16 residues. The CDR3 sequence: CASSFGLAGSTDTQYF. The CDR3, as DNA: TGCGCCAGCAGCTTTGGGCTAGCGGGTAGCACAGATACGCAGTATTTT.

This rearrangement joins TRBV9 to TRBJ2-1; D call uncertain. CDR1 is SGDLS, CDR2 YYNGEE, per germline. CDR3 length: 13 amino acids. V was clipped by 1 base and J by 5 bases, with 7 bases between them. CDR3 loop: CASSVSTHNEQFF. CDR3 nucleotide sequence: TGTGCCAGCAGCGTAAGCACGCACAATGAGCAGTTCTTC.

The chain carries TRBV28 and TRBJ2-7; D may be TRBD1 (6 bases). From germline, CDR1 is MDHEN and CDR2 SYDVKM. V lost 4 bases and J lost 9, with 22 bases in between. The CDR3 loop spans 15 amino acids. The CDR3 loop reads CASSSARGDLRGQYV. CDR3 DNA: TGTGCCAGCAGTTCCGCCAGGGGCGACCTACGAGGGCAGTACGTC.

J is TRBJ2-1 and V is TRBV5-6; weak D call: TRBD2 (6 bases). This CDR3 region has 13 residues. The germline V and J ends were trimmed by 3 bases and 8 bases, with 12 bases remaining between them. The V gene's germline CDR1 is SGHDT and CDR2 YYEEEE. DNA for the CDR3: TGTGCCAGCAGCTCGCGGAGGGTCCATGAGCAGTTCTTC. Residues: CASSSRRVHEQFF.

This chain links TRBV2 with TRBJ2-1; 12 bases line up with TRBD2. The CDR3 is made up of 15 amino acids. Trimming removed 6 bases from V and 8 bases from J; junction bases left unmatched: 8. Germline CDR1 reads SNHLY; CDR2 reads FYNNEI. In DNA, the CDR3 is TGTGCCAGCAGCCTAGCGGGAGGGGTCTCGGATGAGCAGTTCTTC. Encoded protein: CASSLAGGVSDEQFF.